This T cell receptor beta chain comes out of a study of glioma-infiltrating T cells. Amplification of TCR alpha and beta CDR3 regions from RNA used iRepertoire nested multiplex PCR. Tissue mRNA or PBMC total RNA, about 85-400 ng, went into one-step reverse transcription and amplification. Each CDR3 protein gets one entry after TCRdb re-called the multiplex PCR reads with MiXCR. The data contain 100,000 to 150,000 distinct CDR3 sequences, roughly 25% of them singletons. Study-wide results and caveats: Only very few CDR3 sequences appeared in both tissue and blood. Gliomas, especially low-grade, showed above-expected tissue-blood divergence; non-neoplastic patients showed below.

In regard to this clonotype: Its target is unknown.

V lost 4 bases and J lost 2, with 10 bases in between. This CDR3 spans 15 amino acids. The germline gives CDR1 SGHRS, CDR2 YFSETQ. Material: glioma tissue, nonneoplastic brain tissue, or PBMCs (not recorded which). The sequence derives from a human donor with low-grade glioma or glioblastoma, undergoing nonglioma brain surgery, or in good health (not recorded which). V and J are TRBV5-1 and TRBJ2-6; D unclear. Written as DNA, the CDR3 is TGCGCCAGCAGCCCGGATCGTCCTGGGGCCAACGTCCTGACTTTC. Its translation: CASSPDRPGANVLTF. Complete variable domain (other parts from reference TRBV5-1 and TRBJ2-6): KAGVTQTPRYLIKTRGQQVTLSCSPISGHRSVSWYQQTPGQGLQFLFEYFSETQRNKGNFPGRFSGRQFSNSRSEMNVSTLELGDSALYLCASSPDRPGANVLTFGAGSRLTVL.